A single sample is the source of the 27 T cell receptor beta chains below, sequenced in a study of T cell responses to AZD1222 COVID-19 vaccine. Assay: immunoSEQ multiplex PCR; the TCRdb copy retains only in-frame clones and omits some. The table lists 30,000 to 50,000 clones, about 88% of them singletons. The sample here was peripheral blood, taken 28 days after the second dose of the MenACWY control vaccine. These receptors were obtained from an adult who received the MenACWY meningococcal vaccine as a control.

The chain is built from TRBV18 and TRBJ2-7; D is perhaps TRBD2 (6 bases). With 8 bases removed from V and 2 bases from J, the gap between germline ends came to 16 bases. CDR3 length equals 14 residues. Per germline, CDR1 KGHSH and CDR2 LQKENI. CDR3 sequence reads: CASLPQSGAYEQYF. The DNA for the CDR3 is TGTGCCAGCCTCCCCCAGTCGGGAGCCTACGAGCAGTACTTC.

The J gene is TRBJ2-7, the V gene TRBV10-3, with 12 bases fitting TRBD2. This CDR3 region has 15 residues. Germline V lookup: CDR1 ENHRY, CDR2 SYGVKD. Trimming took 3 bases from V and 6 from J; bases not matched to a gene: 6. The CDR3 DNA follows: TGTGCCATCAGTGATACTAGCGGGAGGAGAGGCGAGCAGTACTTC. It translates to CAISDTSGRRGEQYF.

The V call is TRBV28, the J call TRBJ2-5; tentative D call: TRBD2 (6 bases). Germline V gene sequence: CDR1 MDHEN, CDR2 SYDVKM. V was trimmed by 1 base and J by 7 bases, leaving 7 bases between them. The CDR3 runs 12 residues. CDR3 protein: CASSLLRGTQYF. For the CDR3, the DNA is TGTGCCAGCAGTTTATTGCGGGGGACCCAGTACTTC.

CDR3 coding DNA: TGTGCCAGCAGACAGGGGGCCTCCTACAATGAGCAGTTCTTC. Its protein is CASRQGASYNEQFF. The V call is TRBV28, the J call TRBJ2-1; 9 nucleotides align to TRBD1. CDR1 is MDHEN and CDR2 is SYDVKM in the germline V gene. CDR3 length: 14 residues. J gave up 0 bases and V 6 bases, and 0 bases lay outside the gene matches.

CDR3 region: CASSPGTSVGELFF. The CDR3, as DNA: TGTGCCAGCAGCCCCGGGACTAGCGTCGGGGAGCTGTTTTTT. This chain links TRBV7-9 with TRBJ2-2, with 10 bases lining up with TRBD2. The CDR3 totals 14 residues. V shed 5 bases, J shed 7 bases, and the junction held 4 bases outside the gene matches. CDR1 and CDR2 from the germline V gene are SEHNR and FQNEAQ (reference sequence).

This chain links TRBV5-4 with TRBJ2-7; possibly TRBD1 or TRBD2 for D (5 bases each). V shed 1 base and J shed 6 bases, with 11 bases lying between them. The CDR3 contains 13 residues. From germline, CDR1 is SGHNT and CDR2 YYREEE (reference sequence). The CDR3 nucleotides are TGTGCCAGCAGCTTGTTGGGGGAGCTCGAGCAGTACTTC. It codes for CASSLLGELEQYF.

The chain uses TRBV12-3 or TRBV12-4 and TRBJ2-2; D is undetermined. This CDR3 is 12 amino acids long. Trimming removed 5 bases at V and 4 bases at J, with 5 bases between. CDR3 bases: TGTGCCAGCAGTCTATTCACCGGGGAGCTGTTTTTT. Translating gives CASSLFTGELFF.

This chain uses TRBV7-6 with TRBJ1-2; D unresolved. Germline V lookup: CDR1 SGHVS, CDR2 FNYEAQ. The CDR3 is 14 residues long. The ends were cut back, 4 bases at V and 0 bases at J, with 9 bases in the middle. This CDR3 is CASSSGLSNYGYTF. CDR3 bases: TGTGCCAGCAGCTCTGGACTTTCTAACTATGGCTACACCTTC.

This clone showed up just a few times. This chain connects TRBV4-1 to TRBJ2-1; 8 bases agree with TRBD2. V trimming: 0 bases; J trimming: 9 bases; junction bases outside the gene matches: 13. The CDR3 extends over 17 amino acids. From germline, CDR1 is MGHRA and CDR2 YSYEKL. The DNA of the CDR3 is TGCGCCAGCAGCCAAGAGGTCCTGGCGGGAGGCCAGAGTGAGCAGTTCTTC. The encoded protein is CASSQEVLAGGQSEQFF.

This chain connects TRBV2 to TRBJ2-7; D is unclear. There are 11 residues in the CDR3. The V and J ends lost 9 bases and 3 bases respectively, with 9 bases between them. The germline V gene has CDR1 SNHLY and CDR2 FYNNEI. This CDR3 is CASKSYYEQYF. In DNA, the CDR3 is TGTGCCAGTAAAAGCTACTACGAGCAGTACTTC.

The chain uses TRBV6-5 and TRBJ2-1; possibly TRBD2 for D (6 bases). This CDR3 has 11 amino acids. Germline loops: CDR1 MNHEY, CDR2 SVGAGI. Trimming left V 0 bases short and J 15 bases short, with 9 bases between. The CDR3 is CASSYSGTRFF. In DNA, the CDR3 is TGTGCCAGCAGTTACTCCGGGACTCGGTTCTTC.

The V and J genes are TRBV5-4 and TRBJ2-2; 10 bases match TRBD2. The CDR3 loop spans 16 amino acids. The ends lost 5 bases at V and 0 bases at J; junction bases unmatched: 4. Germline-derived CDR1 and CDR2 are SGHNT and YYREEE (reference sequence). The DNA for the CDR3 is TGTGCCAGCAGGCACGGACTAGCGGCGAACACCGGGGAGCTGTTTTTT. Its translation: CASRHGLAANTGELFF.

The chain joins TRBV28 to TRBJ2-7; 9 bases map to TRBD2. V lost 4 bases and J lost 2; bases outside the gene matches: 15. This CDR3 has 18 residues. Germline V gene sequence: CDR1 MDHEN, CDR2 SYDVKM. DNA for the CDR3: TGTGCCAGCAGTTCCCTCGTCCTCGGACTAGCGCGTACCTACGAGCAGTACTTC. Protein sequence: CASSSLVLGLARTYEQYF.

In this sample, this clone turned up a few times. The chain joins TRBV3-1 (or the pseudogene TRBV3-2) to TRBJ1-2, with D hard to call. Germline lookup yields CDR1 LGHDT and CDR2 YNNKEL (reference sequence). Trimming left V 0 bases short and J 6 bases short, with 17 bases between. The CDR3 has 16 amino acids. The DNA for the CDR3 is TGTGCCAGCAGCCAAGATAGGCCCCCTTATTCAGATGGCTACACCTTC. It specifies CASSQDRPPYSDGYTF.

V usage is TRBV5-5 and J usage is TRBJ2-7; no reliable D call. CDR3 length equals 12 residues. Germline CDR1 SGHKS, CDR2 YYEKEE (reference sequence). Between the trimmed V and J ends, which lost 4 bases and 7 bases, there was a span of 12 bases. The CDR3 loop is CASSMPEEEQYF. The CDR3 DNA reads as TGTGCCAGCAGCATGCCAGAGGAGGAGCAGTACTTC.

The V and J genes are TRBV4-1 and TRBJ2-3; 13 nucleotides line up with TRBD2. The CDR3 is made up of 17 amino acids. The V segment lost 1 base and the J segment 2 bases; nucleotides outside the gene matches: 3. Germline CDR1 and CDR2: MGHRA and YSYEKL. CDR3 residues: CASSQGGTSGITDTQYF. The CDR3 nucleotides are TGCGCCAGCAGCCAAGGCGGGACTAGCGGGATCACAGATACGCAGTATTTT.

The chain combines TRBV30 with TRBJ2-5; 11 nucleotides match TRBD2. The V and J ends lost 3 bases and 9 bases, in that order; junction bases with no gene match: 15. This CDR3 has 16 amino acids. Germline V gives CDR1 GTSNPN, CDR2 SVGIG (reference sequence). CDR3 region: CAWRGPGTSGIAAQYF. In DNA, the CDR3 is TGTGCCTGGAGGGGTCCGGGGACTAGCGGTATAGCGGCCCAGTACTTC.

This rearrangement joins TRBV30 to TRBJ1-1, with D unresolved. In germline, CDR1 is GTSNPN, CDR2 SVGIG (reference sequence). This CDR3 is built from 14 residues. V lost 0 bases, J lost 0 bases, and 8 bases lay in between. CDR3 sequence reads: CAWSVWRVNTEAFF. CDR3 bases: TGTGCCTGGAGTGTATGGAGGGTGAACACTGAAGCTTTCTTT.

This chain uses TRBV5-1 with TRBJ1-1, with D perhaps matching TRBD1 (6 bases). The CDR3 runs to 12 residues. Trimming took 2 bases from V and 11 from J, leaving 13 bases between them. Germline V gives CDR1 SGHRS, CDR2 YFSETQ. The CDR3 loop reads CASSLPRGTAFF. The CDR3 bases are TGCGCCAGCAGCTTACCTAGGGGGACGGCTTTCTTT. Drawing the rest from reference TRBV5-1 and TRBJ1-1, the complete variable domain is KAGVTQTPRYLIKTRGQQVTLSCSPISGHRSVSWYQQTPGQGLQFLFEYFSETQRNKGNFPGRFSGRQFSNSRSEMNVSTLELGDSALYLCASSLPRGTAFFGQGTRLTVV.

The chain joins TRBV2 to TRBJ2-1, with TRBD2 as a possible D gene (5 bases). This CDR3 is built from 18 residues. In germline, CDR1 is SNHLY, CDR2 FYNNEI. Trimming removed 7 bases from V and 0 bases from J, with 22 bases in between. Here the CDR3 DNA reads TGTGCCAGCAACCCCTATGGAGCGAGGACTTACTCCTACAATGAGCAGTTCTTC. Translated: CASNPYGARTYSYNEQFF.

The chain is built from TRBV5-4 and TRBJ2-7; TRBD2 is a possible D gene (7 bases). Trimming pared 4 bases from V and 3 bases from J, leaving 29 bases between. Per germline, CDR1 SGHNT and CDR2 YYREEE (reference sequence). This CDR3 has 19 amino acids. CDR3 nucleotide sequence: TGTGCCAGCAGCGCAAGCCAGGGGAGTGGTCAGGGGACTATCTACGAGCAGTACTTC. Translated, it gives CASSASQGSGQGTIYEQYF.

This chain uses TRBV10-3 with TRBJ1-2, with D unclear. The V gene lost 5 bases and the J gene lost 6 bases, with 16 bases spanning the gap. Germline V CDR1 and CDR2: ENHRY, SYGVKD. The CDR3 contains 14 residues. The CDR3 loop is CAISPGDRADGYTF. CDR3 DNA: TGTGCCATCAGTCCAGGTGACCGGGCAGATGGCTACACCTTC.

The chain is built from TRBV6-5 and TRBJ2-3, with 9 bases that match TRBD2. V trimming: 6 bases; J trimming: 1 base; junction bases outside the gene matches: 2. Germline V gives CDR1 MNHEY, CDR2 SVGAGI. CDR3 length: 14 amino acids. CDR3 protein: CASRVAGGTDTQYF. The CDR3 nucleotides read TGTGCCAGCAGAGTAGCGGGAGGCACAGATACGCAGTATTTT.

This clone was found once. This sequence joins TRBV5-1 and TRBJ1-3; TRBD1 agrees at 11 bases. After removal of 4 bases from V and 4 bases from J, the junction contained 7 bases not matched to a gene. The germline gives CDR1 SGHRS, CDR2 YFSETQ. The CDR3 has 16 amino acids. The CDR3 nucleotides are TGCGCCAGCAGCCCCGGACAGGGGGCCAGAGGAAACACCATATATTTT. Translation: CASSPGQGARGNTIYF.

The chain couples TRBV4-1 to TRBJ2-7; D is unresolved. Germline V gene lookup returns CDR1 MGHRA and CDR2 YSYEKL. Trimming removed 1 base at V and 3 bases at J, with 10 bases between. The CDR3 is 14 residues long. The CDR3 DNA is TGCGCCAGCAGCCAAGCGATAGGCGGCTACGAGCAGTACTTC. Encoded protein: CASSQAIGGYEQYF.

The rearrangement joins TRBV19 to TRBJ1-5; the match to TRBD1 covers 7 bases. The CDR3 has 16 residues. Unmatched junction bases numbered 7, after V lost 3 bases and J lost 2 bases. Germline lookup yields CDR1 LNHDA and CDR2 SQIVND (reference sequence). The CDR3 spells CASSISAGGGNQPQHF. The CDR3 DNA is TGTGCCAGTAGTATCTCGGCAGGGGGAGGCAATCAGCCCCAGCATTTT.

V usage is TRBV11-2 and J usage is TRBJ1-2; 7 bases are a match to TRBD1. The trim removed 7 bases at V and 6 bases at J, leaving 23 bases unmatched. The CDR3 totals 18 residues. Germline values: CDR1 SGHAT, CDR2 FQNNGV. This CDR3 is CASTLSPGTVPGGDGYTF. For the CDR3, the DNA is TGTGCCAGCACCCTTTCCCCCGGGACAGTTCCCGGGGGAGATGGCTACACCTTC.